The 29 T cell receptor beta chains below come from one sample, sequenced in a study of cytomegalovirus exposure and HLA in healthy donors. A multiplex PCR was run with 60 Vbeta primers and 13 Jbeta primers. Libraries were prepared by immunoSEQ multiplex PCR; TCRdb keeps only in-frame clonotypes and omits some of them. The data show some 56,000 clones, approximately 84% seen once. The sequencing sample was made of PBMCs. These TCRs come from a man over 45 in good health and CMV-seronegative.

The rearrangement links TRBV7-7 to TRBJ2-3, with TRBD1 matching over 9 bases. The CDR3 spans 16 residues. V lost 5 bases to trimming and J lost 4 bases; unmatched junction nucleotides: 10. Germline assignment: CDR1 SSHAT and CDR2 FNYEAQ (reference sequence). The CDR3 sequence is CASSPQGAAGPDTQYF. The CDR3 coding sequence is TGTGCCAGCAGCCCACAGGGGGCAGCCGGTCCAGATACGCAGTATTTT. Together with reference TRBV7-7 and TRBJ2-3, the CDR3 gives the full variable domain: GAGVSQSPRYKVTKRGQDVTLRCDPISSHATLYWYQQALGQGPEFLTYFNYEAQPDKSGLPSDRFSAERPEGSISTLTIQRTEQRDSAMYRCASSPQGAAGPDTQYFGPGTRLTVL.

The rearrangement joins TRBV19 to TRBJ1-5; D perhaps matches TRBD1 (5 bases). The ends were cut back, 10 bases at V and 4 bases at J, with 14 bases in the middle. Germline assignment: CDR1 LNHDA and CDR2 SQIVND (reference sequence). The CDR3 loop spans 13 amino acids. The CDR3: CATSDSLNQPQHF. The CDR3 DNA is TGTGCCACTTCTGACAGTCTTAATCAGCCCCAGCATTTT.

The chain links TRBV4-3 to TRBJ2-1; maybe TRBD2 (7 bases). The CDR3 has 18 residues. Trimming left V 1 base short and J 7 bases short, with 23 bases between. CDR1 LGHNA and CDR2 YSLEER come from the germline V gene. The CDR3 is CASSQGPMGGRRENEQFF. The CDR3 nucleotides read TGCGCCAGCAGCCAAGGCCCAATGGGGGGGCGGCGTGAAAATGAGCAGTTCTTC.

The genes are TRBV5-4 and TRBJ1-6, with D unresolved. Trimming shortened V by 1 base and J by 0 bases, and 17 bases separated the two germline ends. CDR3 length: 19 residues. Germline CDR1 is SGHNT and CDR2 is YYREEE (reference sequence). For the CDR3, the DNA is TGTGCCAGCAGCTTGAAGACCCCGATCGGGAGCTCCTATAATTCACCCCTCCACTTT. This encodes CASSLKTPIGSSYNSPLHF.

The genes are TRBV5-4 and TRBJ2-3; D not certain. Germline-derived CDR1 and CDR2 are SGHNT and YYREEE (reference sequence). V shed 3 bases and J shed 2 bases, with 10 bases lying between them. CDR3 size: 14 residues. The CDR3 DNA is TGTGCCAGCAGCTCCGGTCAATTCACAGATACGCAGTATTTT. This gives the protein CASSSGQFTDTQYF.

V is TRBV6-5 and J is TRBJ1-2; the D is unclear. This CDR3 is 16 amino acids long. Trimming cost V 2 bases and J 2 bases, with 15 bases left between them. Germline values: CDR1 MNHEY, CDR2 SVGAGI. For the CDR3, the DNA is TGTGCCAGCAGTTACCCAATGGGCGGAGGGAACTATGGCTACACCTTC. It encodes CASSYPMGGGNYGYTF.

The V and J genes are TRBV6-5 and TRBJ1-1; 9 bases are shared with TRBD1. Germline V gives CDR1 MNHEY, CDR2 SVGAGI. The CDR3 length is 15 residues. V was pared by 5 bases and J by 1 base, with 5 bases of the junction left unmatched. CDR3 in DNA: TGTGCCAGCAGTCCTGGACAGGGGCCGAACACTGAAGCTTTCTTT. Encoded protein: CASSPGQGPNTEAFF.

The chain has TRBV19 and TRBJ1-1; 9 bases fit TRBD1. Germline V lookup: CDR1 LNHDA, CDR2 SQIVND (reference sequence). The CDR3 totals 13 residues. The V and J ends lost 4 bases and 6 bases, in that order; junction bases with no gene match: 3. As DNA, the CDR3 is TGTGCCAGTAGTAGGGACAGGGCTGCTGAAGCTTTCTTT. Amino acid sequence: CASSRDRAAEAFF.

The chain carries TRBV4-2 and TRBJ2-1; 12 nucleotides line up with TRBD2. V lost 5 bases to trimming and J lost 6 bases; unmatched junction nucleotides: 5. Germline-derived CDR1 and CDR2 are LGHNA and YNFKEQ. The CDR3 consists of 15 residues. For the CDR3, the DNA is TGTGCCAGCAGCTGGGCTAGCGGGGGGGCCAATGAGCAGTTCTTC. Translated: CASSWASGGANEQFF.

Here the CDR3 DNA reads TGTGCCAGCAGCTTAACGGCGGCCCAAGAGACCCAGTACTTC. Protein product: CASSLTAAQETQYF. The genes are TRBV7-2 and TRBJ2-5, with D unresolved. CDR1 SGHTA and CDR2 FQGNSA come from the germline V gene. V was pared by 2 bases and J by 1 base, with 8 bases between. There are 14 residues in the CDR3.

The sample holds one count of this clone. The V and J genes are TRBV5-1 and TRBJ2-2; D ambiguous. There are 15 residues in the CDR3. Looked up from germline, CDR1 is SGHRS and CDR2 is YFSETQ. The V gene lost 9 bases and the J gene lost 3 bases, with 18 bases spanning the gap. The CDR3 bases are TGCGCCACAAATGAGTTACCCACTGACACCGGGGAGCTGTTTTTT. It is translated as CATNELPTDTGELFF.

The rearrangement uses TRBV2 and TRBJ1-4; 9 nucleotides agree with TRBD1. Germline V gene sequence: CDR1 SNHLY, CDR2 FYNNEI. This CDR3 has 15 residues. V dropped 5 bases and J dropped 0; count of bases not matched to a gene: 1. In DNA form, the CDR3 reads TGTGCCAGCAGTCGACAGGGGGCAACTAATGAAAAACTGTTTTTT. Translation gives CASSRQGATNEKLFF.

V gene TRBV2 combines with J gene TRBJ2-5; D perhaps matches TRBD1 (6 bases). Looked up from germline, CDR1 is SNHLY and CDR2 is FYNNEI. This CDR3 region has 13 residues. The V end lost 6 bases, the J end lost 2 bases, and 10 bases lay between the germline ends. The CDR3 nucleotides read TGTGCCAGCAGGGACAGTAGACAAGAGACCCAGTACTTC. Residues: CASRDSRQETQYF. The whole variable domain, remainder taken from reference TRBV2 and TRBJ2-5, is EPEVTQTPSHQVTQMGQEVILRCVPISNHLYFYWYRQILGQKVEFLVSFYNNEISEKSEIFDDQFSVERPDGSNFTLKIRSTKLEDSAMYFCASRDSRQETQYFGPGTRLLVL.

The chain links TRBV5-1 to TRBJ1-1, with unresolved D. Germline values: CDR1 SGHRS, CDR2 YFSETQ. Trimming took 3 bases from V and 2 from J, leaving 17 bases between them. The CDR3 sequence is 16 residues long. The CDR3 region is CASSSGNGISNTEAFF. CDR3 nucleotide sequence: TGCGCCAGCAGCTCAGGCAACGGGATTTCTAACACTGAAGCTTTCTTT.

The CDR3 DNA reads TGTGCCAGCAGCTTAGGTCAGGGATATGGCTACACCTTC. Protein: CASSLGQGYGYTF. The chain joins TRBV7-9 to TRBJ1-2; D may be TRBD1 (5 bases). Germline assignment: CDR1 SEHNR and CDR2 FQNEAQ (reference sequence). Deletions cut 1 base from V and 5 bases from J, with 8 bases between. The CDR3 covers 13 residues.

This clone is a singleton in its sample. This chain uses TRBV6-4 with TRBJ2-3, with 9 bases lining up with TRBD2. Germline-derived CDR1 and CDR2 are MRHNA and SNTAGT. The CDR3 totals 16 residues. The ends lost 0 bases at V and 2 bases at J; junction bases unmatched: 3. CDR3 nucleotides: TGTGCCAGCAGTGACTCGGGCGGGGGGGCCACAGATACGCAGTATTTT. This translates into CASSDSGGGATDTQYF.

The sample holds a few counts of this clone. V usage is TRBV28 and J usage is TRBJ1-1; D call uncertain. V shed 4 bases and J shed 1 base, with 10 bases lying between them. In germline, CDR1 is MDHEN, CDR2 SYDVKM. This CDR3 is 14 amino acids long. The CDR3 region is CASSSGPENTEAFF. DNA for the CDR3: TGTGCCAGCAGTTCGGGTCCAGAGAACACTGAAGCTTTCTTT. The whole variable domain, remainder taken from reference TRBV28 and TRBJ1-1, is DVKVTQSSRYLVKRTGEKVFLECVQDMDHENMFWYRQDPGLGLRLIYFSYDVKMKEKGDIPEGYSVSREKKERFSLILESASTNQTSMYLCASSSGPENTEAFFGQGTRLTVV.

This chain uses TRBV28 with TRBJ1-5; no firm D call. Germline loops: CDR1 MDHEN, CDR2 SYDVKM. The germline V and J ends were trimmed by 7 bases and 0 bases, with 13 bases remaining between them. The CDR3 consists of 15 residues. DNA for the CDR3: TGTGCCAGCATCGCGGGAAGCCTTAGCAATCAGCCCCAGCATTTT. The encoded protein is CASIAGSLSNQPQHF.

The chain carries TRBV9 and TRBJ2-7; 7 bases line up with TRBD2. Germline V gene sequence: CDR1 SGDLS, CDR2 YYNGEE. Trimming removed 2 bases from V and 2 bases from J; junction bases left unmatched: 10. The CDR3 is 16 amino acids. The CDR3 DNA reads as TGTGCCAGCAGCGTCGCCCCAGGAGCGGGGACCTACGAGCAGTACTTC. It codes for CASSVAPGAGTYEQYF.

The CDR3 nucleotides read TGCAGCGTTGCCGGGGAAAGATTGGAGCAGTTCTTC. Residues: CSVAGERLEQFF. The chain joins TRBV29-1 to TRBJ2-1, with a possible D match to TRBD2 (5 bases). The V gene lost 4 bases and the J gene lost 10 bases, with 14 bases spanning the gap. The CDR3 runs 12 residues. CDR1 is SQVTM and CDR2 is ANQGSEA in the germline V gene.

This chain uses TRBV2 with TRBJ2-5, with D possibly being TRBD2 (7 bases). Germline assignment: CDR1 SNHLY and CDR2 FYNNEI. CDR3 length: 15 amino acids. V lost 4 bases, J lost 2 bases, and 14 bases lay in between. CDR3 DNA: TGTGCCAGCAGTGGATTTGGGGGGGCTCAAGAGACCCAGTACTTC. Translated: CASSGFGGAQETQYF. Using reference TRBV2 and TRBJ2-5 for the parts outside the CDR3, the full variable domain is EPEVTQTPSHQVTQMGQEVILRCVPISNHLYFYWYRQILGQKVEFLVSFYNNEISEKSEIFDDQFSVERPDGSNFTLKIRSTKLEDSAMYFCASSGFGGAQETQYFGPGTRLLVL.

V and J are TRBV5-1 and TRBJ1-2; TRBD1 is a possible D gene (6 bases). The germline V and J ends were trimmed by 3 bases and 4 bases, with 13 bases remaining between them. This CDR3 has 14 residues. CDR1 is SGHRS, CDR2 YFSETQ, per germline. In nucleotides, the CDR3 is TGCGCCAGCAGCTCAGACGGACAGCCCTATGGCTACACCTTC. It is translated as CASSSDGQPYGYTF.

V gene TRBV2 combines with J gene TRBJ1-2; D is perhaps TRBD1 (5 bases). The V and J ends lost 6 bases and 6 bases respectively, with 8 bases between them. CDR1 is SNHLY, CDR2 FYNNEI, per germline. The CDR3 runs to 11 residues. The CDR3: CASSGGDGYTF. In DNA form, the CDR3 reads TGTGCCAGCAGCGGGGGTGATGGCTACACCTTC.

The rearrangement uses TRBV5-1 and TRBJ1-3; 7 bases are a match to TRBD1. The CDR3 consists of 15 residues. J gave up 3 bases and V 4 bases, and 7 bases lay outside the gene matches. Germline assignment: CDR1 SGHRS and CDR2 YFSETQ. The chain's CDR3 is CASSPLQGSGNTIYF. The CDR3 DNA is TGCGCCAGCAGCCCCCTACAGGGGAGTGGAAACACCATATATTTT.

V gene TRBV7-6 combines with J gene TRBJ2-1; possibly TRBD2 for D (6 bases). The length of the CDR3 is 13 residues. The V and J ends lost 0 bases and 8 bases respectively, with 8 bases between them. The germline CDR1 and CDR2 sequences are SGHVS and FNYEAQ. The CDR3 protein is CASSLARRDEQFF. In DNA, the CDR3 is TGTGCCAGCAGCTTAGCGAGGAGGGATGAGCAGTTCTTC.

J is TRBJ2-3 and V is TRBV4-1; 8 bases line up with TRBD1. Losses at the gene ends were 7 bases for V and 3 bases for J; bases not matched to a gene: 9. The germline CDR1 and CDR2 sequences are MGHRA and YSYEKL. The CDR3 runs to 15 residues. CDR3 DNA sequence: TGCGCCAGCACCCGGGACAGGACAATGACAGATACGCAGTATTTT. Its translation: CASTRDRTMTDTQYF.

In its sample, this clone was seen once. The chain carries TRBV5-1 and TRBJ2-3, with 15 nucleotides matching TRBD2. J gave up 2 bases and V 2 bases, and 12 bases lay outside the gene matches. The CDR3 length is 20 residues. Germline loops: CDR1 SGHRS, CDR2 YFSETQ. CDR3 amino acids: CASSFVIRGTSGGHTDTQYF. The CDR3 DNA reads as TGCGCCAGCAGCTTCGTAATTAGGGGGACTAGCGGGGGGCACACAGATACGCAGTATTTT. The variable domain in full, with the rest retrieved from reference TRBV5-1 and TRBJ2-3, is KAGVTQTPRYLIKTRGQQVTLSCSPISGHRSVSWYQQTPGQGLQFLFEYFSETQRNKGNFPGRFSGRQFSNSRSEMNVSTLELGDSALYLCASSFVIRGTSGGHTDTQYFGPGTRLTVL.

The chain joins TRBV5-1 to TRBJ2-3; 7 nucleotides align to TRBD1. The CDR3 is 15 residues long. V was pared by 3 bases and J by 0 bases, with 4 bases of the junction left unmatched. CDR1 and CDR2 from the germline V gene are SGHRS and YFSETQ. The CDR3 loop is CASSYGQVSTDTQYF. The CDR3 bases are TGCGCCAGCAGCTACGGACAGGTTAGCACAGATACGCAGTATTTT.

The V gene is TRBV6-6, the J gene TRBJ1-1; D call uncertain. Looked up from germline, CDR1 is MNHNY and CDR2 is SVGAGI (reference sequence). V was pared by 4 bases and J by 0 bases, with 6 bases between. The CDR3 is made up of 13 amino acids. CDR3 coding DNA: TGTGCCAGCAGTTCCCAGGTGAACACTGAAGCTTTCTTT. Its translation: CASSSQVNTEAFF.